This T cell receptor beta chain was captured by sequencing in a study of cytomegalovirus exposure and HLA in healthy donors. Notes on this clone: Antigen unknown.

Unmatched junction bases numbered 8, after V lost 3 bases and J lost 6 bases. Germline loops: CDR1 LNHNV, CDR2 YYDKDF (reference sequence). The CDR3 runs 15 residues. PCR primers comprised 60 Vbeta and 13 Jbeta primers. Method: immunoSEQ multiplex PCR; TCRdb's copy keeps in-frame clones and lacks some. This sample has 150,000 or so clones; 80% occur once, and the top ten carry approximately 15%. Study outcomes and limitations: Earlier analysis yielded a pattern in which most TCR beta V segments were productive about 90% or about 30% of the time. Confirmation was obtained in vitro that a few CMV-associated chains are specific for CMV antigens.

The sample comprised PBMCs. This receptor was obtained from a middle-aged woman in good health and CMV-seronegative. The chain couples TRBV15 to TRBJ2-1; TRBD1 aligns across 7 bases. CDR3 region: CATSSSRGPGNEQFF. CDR3 nucleotide sequence: TGTGCCACCAGCAGTTCGAGGGGGCCGGGCAATGAGCAGTTCTTC.